Listed here are 24 T cell receptor beta chains from one sample, sequenced in a study of T cell changes during pregnancy in multiple sclerosis. Sequencing used immunoSEQ multiplex PCR; TCRdb keeps in-frame clones, though not all of them. The sample has approximately 70,000 clones; about 90% are singletons. Sequences were derived from peripheral blood, sampled in the second trimester of pregnancy. Source of these receptors: a female donor in good health, enrolled as a control in a pregnancy study.

The chain couples TRBV28 to TRBJ2-1; TRBD2 matches at 7 bases. This CDR3 is built from 15 residues. Germline V lookup: CDR1 MDHEN, CDR2 SYDVKM. J was trimmed by 2 bases and V by 3 bases; bases with no gene match: 4. The CDR3 region has the DNA TGTGCCAGCAGTTTGGGACTATCGACCTACAATGAGCAGTTCTTC. It is translated as CASSLGLSTYNEQFF.

On this clone: Sequence at one end of the junction differs from germline and may be a read error. V usage is TRBV7-7 and J usage is TRBJ2-3, with 8 positions matching TRBD2. Looked up from germline, CDR1 is SSHAT and CDR2 is FNYEAQ (reference sequence). This CDR3 is built from 15 residues. The CDR3 here is CASSYERERTDTQYF. The CDR3 DNA is TGTGCTAGCAGCTACGAGCGGGAGCGGACAGATACGCAGTATTTT.

This rearrangement joins TRBV19 to TRBJ1-3, with D hard to call. Germline lookup yields CDR1 LNHDA and CDR2 SQIVND (reference sequence). Between the trimmed V and J ends, which lost 1 base and 0 bases, there was a span of 16 bases. The CDR3 spans 18 residues. The CDR3 spells CASSIGVMAASSGNTIYF. In nucleotides, the CDR3 is TGTGCCAGTAGTATAGGTGTTATGGCAGCGAGCTCTGGAAACACCATATATTTT.

The sample holds one count of this clone. The chain carries TRBV28 and TRBJ1-2; D uncertain. The CDR3 consists of 12 residues. The V gene lost 5 bases and the J gene lost 5 bases, with 9 bases spanning the gap. The germline V gene encodes CDR1 MDHEN and CDR2 SYDVKM. The DNA for the CDR3 is TGTGCCAGCAGTCCCCACTCATATGGCTACACCTTC. This encodes CASSPHSYGYTF.

This chain joins TRBV7-9 and TRBJ2-7, with 7 bases identical to TRBD1. CDR1 is SEHNR and CDR2 is FQNEAQ in the germline V gene (reference sequence). The CDR3 extends over 17 amino acids. Trimming took 4 bases from V and 4 from J; bases not matched to a gene: 16. In nucleotides, the CDR3 is TGTGCCAGCAGCTCCTCTCGGACAGGCGAAGTTTTATACGAGCAGTACTTC. Amino acids: CASSSSRTGEVLYEQYF.

The rearrangement uses TRBV28 and TRBJ1-1; TRBD1 is a possible D gene (6 bases). The CDR3 contains 14 residues. The V end was cut by 6 bases, the J end by 5 bases, with 16 bases between. Per the germline V gene, CDR1 is MDHEN and CDR2 is SYDVKM. The chain's CDR3 is CASRPQGRRTEAFF. In nucleotides, the CDR3 is TGTGCCAGCAGACCACAGGGACGTCGGACTGAAGCTTTCTTT.

CDR3 coding DNA: TGTGCCAGCAGCTTAGATCCCAGGTTGAACACTGAAGCTTTCTTT. As protein: CASSLDPRLNTEAFF. The gene calls are TRBV11-2 and TRBJ1-1; unclear D gene. From germline, CDR1 is SGHAT and CDR2 FQNNGV. This CDR3 is 15 amino acids long. V lost 0 bases and J 0 bases, leaving 8 bases between the germline ends.

The genes are TRBV4-2 and TRBJ2-2, with 10 positions matching TRBD1. This CDR3 has 16 amino acids. The V gene end was trimmed by 0 bases and the J gene end by 6 bases; junction bases not matched to a gene: 4. CDR1 is LGHNA and CDR2 is YNFKEQ in the germline V gene. This CDR3 is CASSQEEGQGAGELFF. The CDR3 DNA reads TGTGCCAGCAGCCAAGAGGAAGGACAGGGGGCCGGGGAGCTGTTTTTT.

This chain links TRBV20-1 with TRBJ1-2; no clear D. The germline gives CDR1 DFQATT, CDR2 SNEGSKA (reference sequence). Trimming shortened V by 7 bases and J by 6 bases, and 12 bases separated the two germline ends. This CDR3 comprises 11 residues. CDR3 in DNA: TGCAGTGTTAATTCAGTGGATGGCTACACCTTC. Translated: CSVNSVDGYTF.

The chain has TRBV2 and TRBJ1-1; 8 nucleotides align to TRBD1. CDR3 size: 13 residues. Germline CDR1 reads SNHLY; CDR2 reads FYNNEI. V lost 6 bases and J lost 3; bases outside the gene matches: 3. This CDR3 reads CASSMTGDTEAFF. DNA of the CDR3: TGTGCCAGCAGCATGACAGGGGACACTGAAGCTTTCTTT.

This chain links TRBV13 with TRBJ2-5; a weak D match, TRBD2 (5 bases). Germline values: CDR1 PRHDT, CDR2 FYEKMQ (reference sequence). The CDR3 covers 12 residues. V was pared by 5 bases and J by 7 bases, with 11 bases between. CDR3 sequence reads: CASSLLGGTQYF. The CDR3 nucleotides are TGTGCCAGCAGCCTCCTTGGAGGGACCCAGTACTTC.

The chain carries TRBV19 and TRBJ2-7; 7 bases line up with TRBD2. CDR1 is LNHDA, CDR2 SQIVND, per germline (reference sequence). V dropped 5 bases and J dropped 2; count of bases not matched to a gene: 6. The CDR3 sequence is 14 residues long. In DNA, the CDR3 is TGTGCCAGTAGTGACGACGGACTAGCCTACGAGCAGTACTTC. Translation gives CASSDDGLAYEQYF.

J is TRBJ2-3 and V is TRBV6-5; 13 bases are a match to TRBD2. The CDR3 has 16 residues. With V trimmed by 4 bases and J by 3 bases, 4 bases remained unmatched. Germline V gene data show CDR1 as MNHEY and CDR2 as SVGAGI. CDR3 bases: TGTGCCAGCAGTTGGACTAGCGGGAGTGGGACAGATACGCAGTATTTT. This translates into CASSWTSGSGTDTQYF.

The CDR3 reads CAWSPGQGGGYTF. The DNA for the CDR3 is TGTGCCTGGAGTCCAGGACAGGGAGGCGGCTACACCTTC. This rearrangement joins TRBV30 to TRBJ1-2; TRBD1 agrees at 8 bases. The CDR3 has 13 residues. Germline loops: CDR1 GTSNPN, CDR2 SVGIG (reference sequence). Unmatched junction bases numbered 7, after V lost 2 bases and J lost 8 bases.

V gene TRBV4-2 combines with J gene TRBJ2-6; D unresolved. Germline lookup yields CDR1 LGHNA and CDR2 YNFKEQ. The V and J ends lost 0 bases and 0 bases respectively, with 3 bases between them. The length of the CDR3 is 15 residues. CDR3 sequence: CASSQDNSGANVLTF. In DNA form, the CDR3 reads TGTGCCAGCAGCCAAGATAACTCTGGGGCCAACGTCCTGACTTTC.

The J gene is TRBJ1-1, the V gene TRBV5-1, with TRBD1 as a possible D gene (5 bases). Per germline, CDR1 SGHRS and CDR2 YFSETQ. Trimming removed 4 bases at V and 1 base at J, with 8 bases between. The CDR3 totals 13 residues. DNA of the CDR3: TGCGCCAGCAGCGGGGGAGGGAACACTGAAGCTTTCTTT. Its translation: CASSGGGNTEAFF. The whole variable domain, filled in from reference TRBV5-1 and TRBJ1-1, reads KAGVTQTPRYLIKTRGQQVTLSCSPISGHRSVSWYQQTPGQGLQFLFEYFSETQRNKGNFPGRFSGRQFSNSRSEMNVSTLELGDSALYLCASSGGGNTEAFFGQGTRLTVV.

The chain couples TRBV19 to TRBJ1-1, with unresolved D. The CDR3 loop spans 14 amino acids. V was clipped by 2 bases and J by 3 bases, with 10 bases between them. Per the germline V gene, CDR1 is LNHDA and CDR2 is SQIVND (reference sequence). CDR3 amino acids: CASSIYGEDTEAFF. For the CDR3, the DNA is TGTGCCAGTAGTATATACGGGGAGGACACTGAAGCTTTCTTT.

This clone is a singleton in its sample. The rearrangement uses TRBV21-1 and TRBJ1-1. TRBV21-1 represents a pseudogene. The CDR3 has 15 amino acids. CDR3 in DNA: TGTGCCAGCAGCAGAGCCGGTAAGATGAACACTGAAGCTTTCTTT. It is translated as CASSRAGKMNTEAFF.

This clone was counted a single time. This rearrangement joins TRBV4-1 to TRBJ2-7; TRBD2 matches at 8 bases. Losses at the gene ends were 0 bases for V and 0 bases for J; bases not matched to a gene: 10. In germline, CDR1 is MGHRA, CDR2 YSYEKL. The CDR3 is made up of 18 amino acids. CDR3 region: CASSQEELAAESSYEQYF. Here the CDR3 DNA reads TGCGCCAGCAGCCAAGAAGAACTAGCGGCAGAGAGCTCCTACGAGCAGTACTTC.

This sequence joins TRBV4-1 and TRBJ1-4, with D hard to call. Trimming removed 0 bases from V and 7 bases from J, with 12 bases in between. This CDR3 comprises 15 residues. The V gene's germline CDR1 is MGHRA and CDR2 YSYEKL. The CDR3 DNA reads as TGCGCCAGCAGCCAAGATGAGAGGGAACGTGAAAAACTGTTTTTT. Translated: CASSQDEREREKLFF.

The chain uses TRBV9 and TRBJ2-2, with 8 bases fitting TRBD1. CDR1 SGDLS and CDR2 YYNGEE come from the germline V gene. The ends lost 3 bases at V and 5 bases at J; junction bases unmatched: 12. The CDR3 runs 17 residues. For the CDR3, the DNA is TGTGCCAGCAGCGCGCGGGGCGACAGGGGCGGGACCGGGGAGCTGTTTTTT. Translation gives CASSARGDRGGTGELFF.

This chain links TRBV19 with TRBJ2-2; D uncertain. With 6 bases removed from V and 4 bases from J, the gap between germline ends came to 12 bases. The CDR3 loop spans 14 amino acids. Germline CDR1 LNHDA, CDR2 SQIVND (reference sequence). The CDR3 bases are TGTGCCAGTAGACAAAACCCCACCACCGGGGAGCTGTTTTTT. It is translated as CASRQNPTTGELFF.

The CDR3 region is CASRPGGGGNTEAFF. The CDR3 nucleotides are TGTGCCAGCAGACCAGGGGGCGGGGGGAACACTGAAGCTTTCTTT. V gene TRBV28 combines with J gene TRBJ1-1; TRBD1 aligns across 8 bases. The junction had 7 bases not matched to a gene; V was cut back by 6 bases and J by 1 base. CDR1 and CDR2 from the germline V gene are MDHEN and SYDVKM. The CDR3 sequence is 15 residues long.

This clone was picked up one time. The chain is built from TRBV28 and TRBJ2-7; no clear D. The V gene's germline CDR1 is MDHEN and CDR2 SYDVKM. The CDR3 length is 12 residues. Trimming cost V 5 bases and J 5 bases, with 10 bases left between them. The CDR3 region is CASSPPANEQYF. The DNA for the CDR3 is TGTGCCAGCAGTCCCCCCGCGAACGAGCAGTACTTC.